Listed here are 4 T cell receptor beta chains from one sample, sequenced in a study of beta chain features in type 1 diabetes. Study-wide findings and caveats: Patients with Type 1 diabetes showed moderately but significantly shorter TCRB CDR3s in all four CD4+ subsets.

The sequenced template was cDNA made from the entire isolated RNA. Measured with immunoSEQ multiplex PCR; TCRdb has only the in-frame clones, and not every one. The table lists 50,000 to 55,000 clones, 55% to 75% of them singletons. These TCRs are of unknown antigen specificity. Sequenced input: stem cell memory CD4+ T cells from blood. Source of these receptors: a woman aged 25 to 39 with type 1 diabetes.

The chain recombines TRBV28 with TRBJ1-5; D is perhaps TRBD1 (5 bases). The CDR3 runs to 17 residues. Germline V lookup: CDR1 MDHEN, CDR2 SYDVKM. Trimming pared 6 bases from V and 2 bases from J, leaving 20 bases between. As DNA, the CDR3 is TGTGCCAGCAGAGTCCCCGACCAGGGATATGGCAATCAGCCCCAGCATTTT. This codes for CASRVPDQGYGNQPQHF. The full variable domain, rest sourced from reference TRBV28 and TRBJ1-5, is DVKVTQSSRYLVKRTGEKVFLECVQDMDHENMFWYRQDPGLGLRLIYFSYDVKMKEKGDIPEGYSVSREKKERFSLILESASTNQTSMYLCASRVPDQGYGNQPQHFGDGTRLSIL.

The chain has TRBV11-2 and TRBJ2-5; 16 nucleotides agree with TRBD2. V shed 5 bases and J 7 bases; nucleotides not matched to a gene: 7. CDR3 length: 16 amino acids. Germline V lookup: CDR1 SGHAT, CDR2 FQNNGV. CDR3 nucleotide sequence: TGTGCCAGCAGCCAGGCGGGACTAGCGGGAGGGGCGACCCAGTACTTC. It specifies CASSQAGLAGGATQYF.

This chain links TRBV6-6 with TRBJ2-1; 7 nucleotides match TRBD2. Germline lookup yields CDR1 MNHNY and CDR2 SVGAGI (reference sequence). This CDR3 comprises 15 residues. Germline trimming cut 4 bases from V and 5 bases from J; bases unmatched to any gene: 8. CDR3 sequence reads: CASSFDRDYNNEQFF. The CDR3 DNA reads TGTGCCAGCAGTTTCGACCGGGACTATAACAATGAGCAGTTCTTC.

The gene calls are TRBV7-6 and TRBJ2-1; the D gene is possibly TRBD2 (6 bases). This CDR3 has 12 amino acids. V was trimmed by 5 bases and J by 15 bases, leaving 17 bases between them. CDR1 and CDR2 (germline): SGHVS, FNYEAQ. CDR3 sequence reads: CASSPLEGGLFF. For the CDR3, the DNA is TGTGCCAGCAGCCCCCTGGAGGGAGGTCTGTTCTTC.